This T cell receptor (beta chain) was profiled in a study of tissue T cells after allogeneic stem cell transplantation. Across the whole study: Patients with graft-versus-host disease had grafts: four unmodified, three CD34-selected and T-cell-depleted. Post-mortem blood came from a cardiac chamber or inferior vena cava.

TCRdb's table, derived via immunoSEQ multiplex PCR, lists solely in-frame clones and lacks some. In the table there are fewer than 800 clones, approximately 51% of which are singletons. Germline V gene data show CDR1 as LGHNA and CDR2 as YSLEER. There are 15 residues in the CDR3. The germline V and J ends were trimmed by 1 base and 1 base, with 11 bases remaining between them. There are a few counts of this clone. The TCR comes from a male patient at least 60 years old with steroid-refractory graft-versus-host disease after an allogeneic stem cell transplant. Some of these T cells may belong to the graft donor. V is TRBV4-3 and J is TRBJ2-7, with D possibly TRBD2 on 5 matching bases. The source material was blood, sampled at autopsy. The CDR3 DNA sequence: TGCGCCAGCAGCCAAGTGGCGGACTTATCCTACGAGCAGTACTTC. It encodes CASSQVADLSYEQYF.